A selection of T cell receptor beta chains follows, all from one sample in a study of Graves' ophthalmopathy and Graves' hyperthyroidism. In TCRdb, the multiplex PCR reads were re-called with MiXCR into one record per CDR3 protein. The profile shows 900,000 to 1,200,000 distinct CDR3 sequences, about 40% of them singletons. What was sequenced was peripheral blood or thyroid tissue (not recorded which). These receptors were collected from an adult man with Graves' hyperthyroidism. CDR3s include the opening cysteine and the closing phenylalanine or tryptophan. A D gene is named only where the DNA matches it firmly. Clone size is not always given. Where it is, it says once, few, many or a class for expanded clones.

CDR3 DNA: TGTGCCAGCAGTTTATTCCAGGACAGGGCCGAGACCCAGTACTTC
CDR3 protein: CASSLFQDRAETQYF
V gene: TRBV12-3/TRBV12-4
clone size: .
D gene: TRBD1
J gene: TRBJ2-5

CDR3 DNA: TGCAGCGTTTCCGGAGGGGGTATAGGCTACGAGCAGTACTTC
CDR3 protein: CSVSGGGIGYEQYF
V gene: TRBV29-1
clone size: many
D gene: .
J gene: TRBJ2-7

CDR3 DNA: TGTGCCAGCAGCGTAGGTGGGGCCCTCGGGCAGCCCCAGCATTTT
CDR3 protein: CASSVGGALGQPQHF
V gene: TRBV9
clone size: many
D gene: .
J gene: TRBJ1-5

CDR3 DNA: TGCAGTGCTAGAGCCGCGACAGGGCACACTGAAGCTTTCTTT
CDR3 protein: CSARAATGHTEAFF
V gene: TRBV20-1
clone size: many
D gene: TRBD1
J gene: TRBJ1-1

CDR3 DNA: TGTGCCAGCAGCCCTAACAGGGCAACGACGGGGGCCAACGTCCTGACTTTC
CDR3 protein: CASSPNRATTGANVLTF
V gene: TRBV7-9
clone size: .
D gene: .
J gene: TRBJ2-6

CDR3 DNA: TGTGCCATCAGCCGGGAGCCGACAGGCTACTACGAGCAGTGCTTC
CDR3 protein: CAISREPTGYYEQCF
V gene: TRBV10-3
clone size: .
D gene: .
J gene: TRBJ2-7

CDR3 DNA: TGTGCCAGCAGTTTCTCTAGCAACACCGGGGAGCTGTTTTTT
CDR3 protein: CASSFSSNTGELFF
V gene: TRBV25-1
clone size: .
D gene: .
J gene: TRBJ2-2

CDR3 DNA: TGTGCCAGCAGCCCCGTGCAGGGGGAGGGTCAGCCCCAGCATTTT
CDR3 protein: CASSPVQGEGQPQHF
V gene: TRBV7-2
clone size: .
D gene: TRBD1
J gene: TRBJ1-5

CDR3 DNA: TGCAGTGCTAGTTTGTTAAGGGACAGTTTAAATCAGCCCCAGCATTTT
CDR3 protein: CSASLLRDSLNQPQHF
V gene: TRBV20-1
clone size: few
D gene: TRBD1
J gene: TRBJ1-5

CDR3 DNA: TGTGCCAGTAACAATGGTGGCCACGAGCAGTACTTC
CDR3 protein: CASNNGGHEQYF
V gene: TRBV19
clone size: .
D gene: .
J gene: TRBJ2-7

CDR3 DNA: TGTGCCAGCGTAGCGAGGTGGGCGGCGAACACTGAAGCTTTCTTT
CDR3 protein: CASVARWAANTEAFF
V gene: TRBV7-2
clone size: many
D gene: .
J gene: TRBJ1-1

CDR3 DNA: TGTGCCTCGAATCCCGGCAGCGGGGGGCCCGGGGAGCTGTTTTTT
CDR3 protein: CASNPGSGGPGELFF
V gene: TRBV7-6
clone size: many
D gene: TRBD2
J gene: TRBJ2-2

CDR3 DNA: TGTGCCAGCAGCTTTTGGAGGAAGTCCTACGAGCAGTACTTC
CDR3 protein: CASSFWRKSYEQYF
V gene: TRBV13
clone size: .
D gene: .
J gene: TRBJ2-7

CDR3 DNA: TGTGCCACCAGCCGGCGCCCGACAGGGAGGAACACCGGGGAGCTGTTTTTT
CDR3 protein: CATSRRPTGRNTGELFF
V gene: TRBV15
clone size: once
D gene: TRBD1
J gene: TRBJ2-2

CDR3 DNA: TGTGCCATCCAGGGGGGCCCAGGGAAAGGCTACACCTTC
CDR3 protein: CAIQGGPGKGYTF
V gene: TRBV10-3
clone size: few
D gene: TRBD1
J gene: TRBJ1-2

CDR3 DNA: TGCAGTGCTAGGGATTATCGACAGGGGGCCAATGGCTACACCTTC
CDR3 protein: CSARDYRQGANGYTF
V gene: TRBV20-1
clone size: many
D gene: TRBD1
J gene: TRBJ1-2

CDR3 DNA: TGTGCCAGCAGTAAGACAGGGGGCCTTAACTACGAGCAGTACTTC
CDR3 protein: CASSKTGGLNYEQYF
V gene: TRBV12-3/TRBV12-4
clone size: few
D gene: TRBD1
J gene: TRBJ2-7

CDR3 DNA: TGTGCCAGCAGTGTGGACAGGGTAACTGGCTACACCTTC
CDR3 protein: CASSVDRVTGYTF
V gene: TRBV25-1
clone size: .
D gene: TRBD1
J gene: TRBJ1-2

CDR3 DNA: TGTGCCAGCAGCAAAAGGGGGGAGGGGCACTCCTATGGCTACACCTTC
CDR3 protein: CASSKRGEGHSYGYTF
V gene: TRBV12-3/TRBV12-4
clone size: .
D gene: .
J gene: TRBJ1-2

CDR3 DNA: TGTGCCAGCAGCTTCTGGGACAGGGGGGAAAAGAACACTGAAGCTTTCTTT
CDR3 protein: CASSFWDRGEKNTEAFF
V gene: TRBV5-4
clone size: few
D gene: TRBD1
J gene: TRBJ1-1